Listed below are T cell receptor beta chains from one sample, sequenced in a study of metastatic and nonmetastatic thyroid tumors. TCRdb reassembled clones from the PCR reads with MiXCR. The data show around 23,000 clones, roughly a quarter seen once. Sequences were obtained from blood. Receptors originate from a male donor with papillary thyroid cancer or a benign thyroid nodule (not recorded which). Some clones in this sample may be carry-over from other donors' samples. CDR3s include the opening cysteine and the closing phenylalanine or tryptophan. D genes are given only for firm matches. Size tells how often a clone was seen (once, few, many) or the class of an expanded clone, and some rows leave it out.

J: TRBJ1-6
V: TRBV6-6
size: few
D: .
DNA: TGTGCCAGCAGTTACTCGACCAGCGAGTATTCACCCCTCCACTTT
CDR3: CASSYSTSEYSPLHF

J: TRBJ1-2
V: TRBV28
size: many
D: TRBD1
DNA: TGTGCCAGCAGGACAGGGGCGTCCGGCTACACCTTC
CDR3: CASRTGASGYTF

J: TRBJ2-7
V: TRBV6-2/TRBV6-3
size: few
D: .
DNA: TGTGCCAGCAGTTACTCGTTGCGGAGCGGGTCGAGAGAGCAGTACTTC
CDR3: CASSYSLRSGSREQYF

J: TRBJ1-1
V: TRBV12-3/TRBV12-4
size: .
D: .
DNA: TGTGCAAGCAGCAAACAGGGCCTGGGGACTGAAGCTTTATTT
CDR3: CASSKQGLGTEALF

J: TRBJ2-1
V: TRBV28
size: many
D: TRBD2
DNA: TGTGCCAGCCTGACTAGCGGGCGCCCGGGCTCCTACAATGAGCAGTTCTTC
CDR3: CASLTSGRPGSYNEQFF

J: TRBJ2-7
V: TRBV7-8
size: .
D: TRBD1
DNA: TGTGCCAGCAGCACCAGACAGGGGGAAGGAGGTGAGCAGTACTTC
CDR3: CASSTRQGEGGEQYF

J: TRBJ2-1
V: TRBV9
size: many
D: .
DNA: TGTGCCAGCAGCGTAGACTGGGCGGAGCTACCCTACAATGAGCAGTTCTTC
CDR3: CASSVDWAELPYNEQFF

J: TRBJ2-1
V: TRBV10-1
size: .
D: .
DNA: TGCGCCAGGAGTGAGTCAGGAGTCTCCTACAATGCGCAGTTCTTC
CDR3: CARSESGVSYNAQFF

J: TRBJ2-7
V: TRBV11-3
size: medium-sized
D: .
DNA: TGTGCCAGCAGCCCTTATGAGCGGAGCTCCTACGAGCAGTACTTC
CDR3: CASSPYERSSYEQYF

J: TRBJ2-1
V: TRBV7-8
size: many
D: .
DNA: TGTGCCAGCAGTCAAAGACGGTACCAAAGCTTGAGCTCCTACAATGAGCAGTTCTTC
CDR3: CASSQRRYQSLSSYNEQFF

J: TRBJ2-1
V: TRBV24-1
size: many
D: TRBD1
DNA: TGTGCCACCAGTGAGTCCGGGACAGGGAACGGCAATGAGCAGTTCTTC
CDR3: CATSESGTGNGNEQFF

J: TRBJ2-3
V: TRBV9
size: many
D: .
DNA: TGTGCCAGCGAAGACACAGATACGCAGTATTTT
CDR3: CASEDTDTQYF

J: TRBJ1-4
V: TRBV4-1
size: medium-sized
D: .
DNA: TGCGCCAGCAGCCGGACAGTTTCAACTAATGAAAAACTGTTTTTT
CDR3: CASSRTVSTNEKLFF

J: TRBJ1-1
V: TRBV25-1
size: many
D: TRBD1
DNA: TGTGCCAGCAGTGGTGGGACAGGGACTGAAGCTTTCTTT
CDR3: CASSGGTGTEAFF

J: TRBJ2-7
V: TRBV7-9
size: many
D: .
DNA: TGTGCCAGCAGCTTCGGACAGGGAGGGGGCGAGCAGTACTTC
CDR3: CASSFGQGGGEQYF

J: TRBJ1-4
V: TRBV7-9
size: .
D: .
DNA: TGTGCCAGCAGGCCGGGTGGGGGAGCAACTAATGAAAAACTGTTTTTT
CDR3: CASRPGGGATNEKLFF

J: TRBJ1-2
V: TRBV4-2
size: many
D: .
DNA: TGTGCCAGCAGCCAAACGGGTGTCCTGCTTTGGTATGGCTACACCTTC
CDR3: CASSQTGVLLWYGYTF

J: TRBJ1-5
V: TRBV15
size: many
D: .
DNA: TGTGCCACCAGCAGAGGGACTAGTCAGCCCCAGCATTTT
CDR3: CATSRGTSQPQHF

J: TRBJ2-7
V: TRBV11-2
size: .
D: .
DNA: TGTGCCAGCAGGTCCTCCCCCTCGGCGGGGATCAGCTCCTACGAGCAGTACTTC
CDR3: CASRSSPSAGISSYEQYF

J: TRBJ1-5
V: TRBV20-1
size: .
D: .
DNA: TGCAGTGCTAGCCCTCACAGTGCTAATCAGCCCCAGCATTTT
CDR3: CSASPHSANQPQHF

J: TRBJ2-2
V: TRBV5-1
size: medium-sized
D: .
DNA: TGCGCCAGCAGCTTGGTGACCTCCGGGGAGCTGTTTTTT
CDR3: CASSLVTSGELFF

J: TRBJ1-6
V: TRBV19
size: .
D: .
DNA: TGTGCCAGTAGCGATACACAGGTTTCACCCCTCCACTTT
CDR3: CASSDTQVSPLHF

J: TRBJ2-7
V: TRBV29-1
size: many
D: TRBD2
DNA: TGCAGCGTTGACACTAAGGGGACTAGCGCTTCTCACGAGCAGTACTTC
CDR3: CSVDTKGTSASHEQYF

J: TRBJ2-7
V: TRBV18
size: medium-sized
D: TRBD2
DNA: TGTGCCAGCTCACCAGGTCTAGCGGGAGGTTACGAGCAGTACTTC
CDR3: CASSPGLAGGYEQYF

J: TRBJ1-5
V: TRBV19
size: many
D: .
DNA: TGTGCCAGTAGCCGCGAGGAGAATGTTTGGGAGTCCTATAGCAATCAGCCCCAGCATTTT
CDR3: CASSREENVWESYSNQPQHF

J: TRBJ2-3
V: TRBV20-1
size: .
D: .
DNA: TGCAGTGCTAGGCCCTCCGGGGTGGCAGATACACAGTATTTT
CDR3: CSARPSGVADTQYF

J: TRBJ1-6
V: TRBV5-6
size: many
D: .
DNA: TGTGCCAGCAGTCCTGGACAGAGCTCCTATAATTCACCCCTCCACTTT
CDR3: CASSPGQSSYNSPLHF

J: TRBJ1-6
V: TRBV12-3/TRBV12-4
size: few
D: .
DNA: TGTGCCAGCAGTTTTGGTCCCCTAGATTCGCCCCTCCACTTT
CDR3: CASSFGPLDSPLHF

J: TRBJ2-3
V: TRBV4-2
size: many
D: TRBD2
DNA: TGTGCCAGCAGCGATACTAGCGGGTCCACAGATACGCAGTATTTT
CDR3: CASSDTSGSTDTQYF